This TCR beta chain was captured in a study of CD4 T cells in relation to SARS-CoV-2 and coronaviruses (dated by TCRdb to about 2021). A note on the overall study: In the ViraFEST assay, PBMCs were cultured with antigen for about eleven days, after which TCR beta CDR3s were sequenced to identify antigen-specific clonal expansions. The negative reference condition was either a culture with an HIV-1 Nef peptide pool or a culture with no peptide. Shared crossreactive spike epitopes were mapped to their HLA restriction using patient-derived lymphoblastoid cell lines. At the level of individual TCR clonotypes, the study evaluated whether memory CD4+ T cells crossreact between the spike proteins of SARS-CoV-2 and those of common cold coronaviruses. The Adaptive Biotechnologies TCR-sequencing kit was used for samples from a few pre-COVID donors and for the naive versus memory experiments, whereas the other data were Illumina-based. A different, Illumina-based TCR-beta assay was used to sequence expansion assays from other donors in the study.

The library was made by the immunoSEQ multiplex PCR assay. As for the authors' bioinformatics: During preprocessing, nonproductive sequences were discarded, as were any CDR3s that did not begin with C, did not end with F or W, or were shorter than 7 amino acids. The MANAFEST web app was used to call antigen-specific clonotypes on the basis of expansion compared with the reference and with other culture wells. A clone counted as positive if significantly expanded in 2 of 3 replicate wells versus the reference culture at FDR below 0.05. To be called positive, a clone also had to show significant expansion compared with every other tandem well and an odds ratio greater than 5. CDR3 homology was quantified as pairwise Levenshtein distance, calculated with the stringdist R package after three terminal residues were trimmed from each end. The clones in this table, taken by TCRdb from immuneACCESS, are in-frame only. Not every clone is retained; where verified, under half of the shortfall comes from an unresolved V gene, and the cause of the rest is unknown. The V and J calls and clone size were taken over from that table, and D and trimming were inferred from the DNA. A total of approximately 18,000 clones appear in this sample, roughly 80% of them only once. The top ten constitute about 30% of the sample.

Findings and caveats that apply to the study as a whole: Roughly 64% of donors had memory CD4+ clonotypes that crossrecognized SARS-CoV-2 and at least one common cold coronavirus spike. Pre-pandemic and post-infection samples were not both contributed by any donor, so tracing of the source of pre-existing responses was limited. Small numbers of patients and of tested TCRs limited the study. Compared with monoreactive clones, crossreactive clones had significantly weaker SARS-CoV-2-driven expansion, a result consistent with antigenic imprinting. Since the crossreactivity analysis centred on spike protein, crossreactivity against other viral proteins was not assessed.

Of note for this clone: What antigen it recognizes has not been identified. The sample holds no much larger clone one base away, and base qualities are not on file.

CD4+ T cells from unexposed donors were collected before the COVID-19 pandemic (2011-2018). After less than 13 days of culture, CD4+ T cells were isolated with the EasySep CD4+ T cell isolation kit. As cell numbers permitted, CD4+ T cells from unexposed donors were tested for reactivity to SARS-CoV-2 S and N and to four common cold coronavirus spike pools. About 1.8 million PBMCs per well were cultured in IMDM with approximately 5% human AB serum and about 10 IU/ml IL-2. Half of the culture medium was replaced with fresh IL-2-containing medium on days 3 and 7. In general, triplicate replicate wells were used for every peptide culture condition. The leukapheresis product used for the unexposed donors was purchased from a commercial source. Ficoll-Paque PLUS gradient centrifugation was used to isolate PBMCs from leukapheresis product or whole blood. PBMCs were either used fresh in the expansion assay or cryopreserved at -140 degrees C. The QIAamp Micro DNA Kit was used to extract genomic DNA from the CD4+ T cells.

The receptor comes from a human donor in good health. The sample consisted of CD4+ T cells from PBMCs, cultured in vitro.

Read as DNA, the sequence is TGTGCCAGCAGTGCAGAAACAGGGAGTCAGGGCTACACCTTC. Its amino acids are CASSAETGSQGYTF. Here the chain combines TRBV6-6 and TRBJ1-2; the D gene is perhaps TRBD1, from 6 matching bases. Including cysteine and phenylalanine, the CDR3 has 14 amino acids. Of the read, only the CDR3 DNA is kept; its 42 bases are in frame from base 1. CDR1 and CDR2 are drawn from the germline V gene (reference sequence): MNHNY, SVGAGI. The V and J ends are trimmed by 5 bases and 8 bases, leaving 18 bases between them.